Listed below are T cell receptor beta chains from one sample, sequenced in a study of neurological immune-mediated disorders. TCRdb fed the 5' RACE reads into MiXCR, producing one record per CDR3 protein. Of 81,000 or so distinct CDR3 sequences listed, roughly 13% are singletons. The sequenced material came from PBMCs. The source is a female donor with HTLV-1-associated myelopathy (HAM/TSP). Each CDR3 is given with its conserved first and last residue. A D gene is named only where the DNA matches it firmly. Where a row states a size, it is once, few, many or the class of an expanded clone; other rows omit it.

v_gene	abundance	d_gene	j_gene	CDR3nt	CDR3aa
TRBV10-3	many	NA	TRBJ2-7	TGTGCCATCAGTGACCCGGGGAAGACCTACGAGCAGTACTTC	CAISDPGKTYEQYF
TRBV7-2	many	TRBD2	TRBJ2-3	TGTGCCAGCAGCCAAGCGGGGGGGGGCACAGATACGCAGTATTTT	CASSQAGGGTDTQYF
TRBV7-3	many	TRBD1	TRBJ2-3	TGTGCCAGCAGATCTCCGCCGGGACAGGGGGCGATTAGCACAGATACGCAGTATTTT	CASRSPPGQGAISTDTQYF
TRBV9	many	NA	TRBJ1-4	TGTGCCAGCAGCCCTCTCTTCGAGGATGAAAAACTGTTTTTT	CASSPLFEDEKLFF
TRBV5-1	NA	NA	TRBJ1-6	TGCGCCAGCAGCTTGTCTTCAGGGGATAATTCACCCCTCCACTTT	CASSLSSGDNSPLHF
TRBV12-3/TRBV12-4	many	NA	TRBJ2-1	TGTGCCAGCAGTTTAGCACATGAGCAGTTCTTC	CASSLAHEQFF
TRBV5-1	many	NA	TRBJ2-3	TGCGCCAGCAGCTTGACTAGTTTATCCCAAGATACGCAGTATTTT	CASSLTSLSQDTQYF
TRBV10-2	NA	NA	TRBJ1-4	TGCGCCAGCAGTGGTAATGAAAAACTGTTTTTT	CASSGNEKLFF
TRBV7-9	few	NA	TRBJ2-1	TGTGCCAGCAGCCTTGGAGGCACGCCTATCGAGCAGTTCTTC	CASSLGGTPIEQFF
TRBV7-7	many	NA	TRBJ2-5	TGTGCCAGCAGCCCTTTGGGGCGGACAGCGCAAGAGACCCAGTACTTC	CASSPLGRTAQETQYF
TRBV3-1	many	NA	TRBJ1-2	TGTGCCAGCAGCCAAGATTGGACCGCCTATGGCTACACCTTC	CASSQDWTAYGYTF
TRBV27	NA	TRBD1	TRBJ2-7	TGTGCCAGCCCGGACAGGGAGGACGAGCAGTACTTC	CASPDREDEQYF
TRBV7-2	many	NA	TRBJ2-3	TGTGCCAGCAGTTTAGCTGGGGGCACAGATACGCAGTATTTT	CASSLAGGTDTQYF
TRBV5-1	many	TRBD1	TRBJ2-4	TGCGCCAGCAGCTTGTCTGGGGACAGGCTAAACATTCAGTACTTC	CASSLSGDRLNIQYF
TRBV2	many	TRBD1	TRBJ2-7	TGTGCCAGCAGTGATCGCGCAGGGGGCGGATTCTCCTACGAGCAGTACTTC	CASSDRAGGGFSYEQYF
TRBV7-8	NA	NA	TRBJ2-7	TGTGCCAGCAGTCCTCGTGTCTCCTACGAGCAGTACTTC	CASSPRVSYEQYF
TRBV20-1	many	NA	TRBJ2-1	TGCAGTGCTAGCAGGGGGGCCCAGGGCAATGAGCAGTTCTTC	CSASRGAQGNEQFF
TRBV5-1	many	NA	TRBJ2-5	TGCGCCAGTTCCCGGGACAACCAAGAGACCCAGTACTTC	CASSRDNQETQYF
TRBV10-3	many	NA	TRBJ2-3	TGTGCCATCAGTGTGAACAGGGACGATACGCAGTATTTT	CAISVNRDDTQYF
TRBV6-5	many	NA	TRBJ2-2	TGTGCCAGCAGCCACAGGGTCTCCGGGGAGCTGTTTTTT	CASSHRVSGELFF
TRBV20-1	many	NA	TRBJ2-6	TGCAGTGCTAGAGCCATCAGCTCTGGGGCCAACGTCCTGACTTTC	CSARAISSGANVLTF
TRBV5-1	many	NA	TRBJ2-7	TGCGCCAGCAGCTTTGCCCCAGGGTCCTACGAGCAGTACTTC	CASSFAPGSYEQYF
TRBV5-1	few	TRBD1	TRBJ2-3	TGCGCCAGCTCGCTAGCAGGGGGCGCCCGAACAGATACGCAGTATTTT	CASSLAGGARTDTQYF
TRBV19	NA	TRBD1	TRBJ1-4	TGTGCCAGTAGCCATAGAGGACAGGGCGGTGAAAAACTGTTTTTT	CASSHRGQGGEKLFF